This T cell receptor beta chain is drawn from a study of vaccination and CD4 T cells after COVID-19. Oncomine TCR Beta short-read sequencing was applied to DNA from cultured CD4+ T cells. MiXCR, applied by TCRdb to the PCR reads, yields one record per CDR3 protein. The data contain 12,000 or so distinct CDR3 sequences, 45% to 50% of them singletons. Treatment denoted: roughly 11-day PBMC culture with coronavirus spike peptide pools or control peptides (ViraFEST assay). This clonotype came up a few times. No antigen is known for it. Trimming cost V 4 bases and J 3 bases, with 12 bases left between them. Germline lookup yields CDR1 SGHTA and CDR2 FQGTGA. The CDR3 sequence is 14 residues long.

The sequence was obtained from a human donor who had recovered from COVID-19. This chain joins TRBV7-3 and TRBJ1-1; a weak D match, TRBD1 (5 bases). Sequenced material: CD4+ T cells from blood, cultured in vitro. This CDR3 is CASSSTSGDTEAFF. Written as DNA, the CDR3 is TGTGCCAGCAGCTCGACATCGGGGGACACTGAAGCTTTCTTT.